This TCR beta chain was sequenced in a study of CD8+ T cells in alopecia areata. On this clone itself: Its antigen is not known.

Study results and caveats: Clonality exceeded that of normal scalp in lesional scalp, most notably in alopecia totalis/universalis. The presence of one nonresponder keeps the tie between baseline CD8+ expansion and response uncertain. Scalp clonality, along with expanded CD8+ clones among the top 100, was significantly decreased by tofacitinib.

cDNA prepared by RNA extraction and subsequent reverse transcription served as the template for sequencing. The method was immunoSEQ multiplex PCR; TCRdb's version includes in-frame clones alone and lacks a portion of them. Of fewer than 250,000 clones listed, about 64% were seen once; the top ten hold about 4%. With 5 bases removed from V and 10 bases from J, the gap between germline ends came to 10 bases. CDR1 is SGHNT, CDR2 YYREEE, per germline (reference sequence). This CDR3 is 11 amino acids long. Treatment noted: oral pan-JAK inhibitor, 5-10 mg twice daily. This TCR was sampled from a human donor with alopecia areata. The specimen was CD4+ T cells sorted from blood, collected at week 4, from a patient treated with tofacitinib. This rearrangement joins TRBV5-4 to TRBJ2-1; D is ambiguous. CDR3 residues: CASSTVSEQFF. CDR3 in DNA: TGTGCCAGCAGTACGGTGTCGGAGCAGTTCTTC.